The 7 T cell receptor beta chains below come from one sample, sequenced in a study of CD4 T cells in relation to SARS-CoV-2 and coronaviruses. These TCRs' antigens remain unknown. The unexposed donors gave CD4+ T cells in 2011-2018, prior to COVID-19. CD4+ T cells were isolated from the cells after more than nine days of culture. Profiling relied on immunoSEQ multiplex PCR, and the TCRdb table lists in-frame clones only, not all of them. Of approximately 16,000 clones in the sample, 65% to 85% were seen once. Sample: CD4+ T cells from PBMCs, cultured in vitro. These receptors were obtained from a human donor in good health.

Here the CDR3 reads CATSDRQNANTGELFF. Here the CDR3 DNA reads TGTGCCACCAGTGACCGACAGAATGCGAACACCGGGGAGCTGTTTTTT. The V and J genes are TRBV24-1 and TRBJ2-2, with a possible D match to TRBD1 (5 bases). The germline V gene has CDR1 KGHDR and CDR2 SFDVKD. V lost 4 bases to trimming and J lost 0 bases, with 11 bases between them. This CDR3 comprises 16 residues.

This chain links TRBV19 with TRBJ2-3; 10 positions match TRBD2. Germline trimming cut 6 bases from V and 1 base from J; bases unmatched to any gene: 4. The V gene's germline CDR1 is LNHDA and CDR2 SQIVND (reference sequence). This CDR3 contains 15 residues. The CDR3 region has the DNA TGTGCCAGTAGCCCTGGGACTAGCGGCACAGATACGCAGTATTTT. Encoded protein: CASSPGTSGTDTQYF.

The V gene is TRBV7-8, the J gene TRBJ2-1; no definite D call. The CDR3 has 14 residues. Between the trimmed V and J ends, which lost 3 bases and 6 bases, there was a span of 12 bases. Germline-derived CDR1 and CDR2 are SGHVS and FQNEAQ. The CDR3: CASSFPQMGNEQFF. Written as DNA, the CDR3 is TGTGCCAGCAGCTTCCCTCAGATGGGCAATGAGCAGTTCTTC.

A single count supports this clone. V and J are TRBV7-9 and TRBJ1-3; 9 bases are shared with TRBD1. Germline lookup yields CDR1 SEHNR and CDR2 FQNEAQ (reference sequence). Germline trimming cut 5 bases from V and 3 bases from J; bases unmatched to any gene: 5. This CDR3 has 15 residues. CDR3 loop: CASSIQGAGGNTIYF. DNA for the CDR3: TGTGCCAGCAGCATACAGGGGGCTGGTGGAAACACCATATATTTT.

CDR3 sequence: CASSQDLASKADTQYF. The CDR3 nucleotides are TGTGCCAGCAGCCAAGATTTGGCTAGCAAGGCAGATACGCAGTATTTT. The gene calls are TRBV4-2 and TRBJ2-3, with a weak D call TRBD2 (5 bases). Germline V CDR1 and CDR2: LGHNA, YNFKEQ. V lost 0 bases and J 4 bases, leaving 14 bases between the germline ends. This CDR3 contains 16 residues.

The chain carries TRBV4-2 and TRBJ2-1; TRBD2 matches at 7 bases. CDR1 is LGHNA, CDR2 YNFKEQ, per germline. CDR3 size: 16 residues. The trim removed 1 base at V and 0 bases at J, leaving 3 bases unmatched. CDR3 region: CASSQAWTSSYNEQFF. CDR3 sequence (DNA): TGTGCCAGCAGCCAAGCTTGGACTAGCTCCTACAATGAGCAGTTCTTC.

The rearrangement links TRBV11-2 to TRBJ2-7, with a possible D match to TRBD1 (6 bases). The CDR3 loop spans 14 amino acids. Germline V lookup: CDR1 SGHAT, CDR2 FQNNGV. Trimming removed 0 bases from V and 2 bases from J, with 8 bases in between. The CDR3 bases are TGTGCCAGCAGCTTAGATAACAGGGCCTACGAGCAGTACTTC. Translated, it gives CASSLDNRAYEQYF. The complete variable domain, with remaining parts taken from reference TRBV11-2 and TRBJ2-7, reads EAGVAQSPRYKIIEKRQSVAFWCNPISGHATLYWYQQILGQGPKLLIQFQNNGVVDDSQLPKDRFSAERLKGVDSTLKIQPAKLEDSAVYLCASSLDNRAYEQYFGPGTRLTVT.